The clone carrying this T cell receptor (beta chain) was seen just once. This entry belongs to a study of CD8+ T cells in alopecia areata. Reverse transcription of extracted RNA yielded cDNA, which provided the sequencing template. Sequenced by immunoSEQ multiplex PCR; TCRdb stores in-frame clones only, minus some. This sample has some 200,000 clones, with 45% to 70% found just once. The V and J ends lost 3 bases and 6 bases respectively, with 9 bases between them. Germline CDR1 and CDR2: SGDLS and YYNGEE. This CDR3 contains 13 residues. The TCR sequence derives from a human donor in good health. The rearrangement links TRBV9 to TRBJ2-2, with D possibly TRBD1 on 5 matching bases. Source material: CD8+ T cells sorted from blood. The CDR3 loop is CASSGGAAGELFF. Written as DNA, the CDR3 is TGTGCCAGCAGCGGTGGGGCGGCCGGGGAGCTGTTTTTT.